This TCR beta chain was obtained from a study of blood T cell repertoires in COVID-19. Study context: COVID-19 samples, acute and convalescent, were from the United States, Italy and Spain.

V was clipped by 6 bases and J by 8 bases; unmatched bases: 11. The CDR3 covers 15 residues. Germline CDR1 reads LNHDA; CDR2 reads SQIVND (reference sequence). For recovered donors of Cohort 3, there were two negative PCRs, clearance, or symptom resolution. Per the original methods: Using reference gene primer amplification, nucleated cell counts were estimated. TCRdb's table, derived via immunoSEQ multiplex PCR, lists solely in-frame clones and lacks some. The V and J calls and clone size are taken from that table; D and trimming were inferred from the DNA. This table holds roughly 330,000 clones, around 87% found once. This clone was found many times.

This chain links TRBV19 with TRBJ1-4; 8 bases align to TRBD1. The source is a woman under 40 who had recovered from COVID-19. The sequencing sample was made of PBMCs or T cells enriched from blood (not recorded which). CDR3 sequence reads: CASSRGRRTQEKLFF. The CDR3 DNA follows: TGTGCCAGTAGCAGGGGGCGGCGTACTCAAGAAAAACTGTTTTTT.